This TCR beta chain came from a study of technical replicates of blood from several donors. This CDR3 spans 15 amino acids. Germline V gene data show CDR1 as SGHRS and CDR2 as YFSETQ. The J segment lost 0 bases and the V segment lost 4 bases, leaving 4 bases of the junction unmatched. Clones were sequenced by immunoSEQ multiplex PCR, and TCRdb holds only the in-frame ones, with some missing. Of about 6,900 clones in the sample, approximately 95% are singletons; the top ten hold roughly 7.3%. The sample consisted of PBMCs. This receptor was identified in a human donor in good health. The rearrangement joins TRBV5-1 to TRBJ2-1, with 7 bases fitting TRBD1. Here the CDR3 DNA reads TGCGCCAGCAGCCGGGACAGCGCCTCCTACAATGAGCAGTTCTTC. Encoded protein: CASSRDSASYNEQFF.